This TCR beta chain was captured by sequencing in a study of Graves' ophthalmopathy and Graves' hyperthyroidism. Per the germline V gene, CDR1 is MGHDK and CDR2 is SYGVNS. Trimming cost V 1 base and J 4 bases; bases outside gene matches: 5. The CDR3 sequence is 16 residues long. Amplified material comprised TCR beta CDR3 regions derived from RNA transcripts. RT-PCR in the first round used HTBI primers; a second-round multiplex PCR followed. TCRdb re-derived calls from the multiplex PCR reads in MiXCR, one entry per CDR3 protein. The table has hundreds of thousands of distinct CDR3 sequences, 20% to 25% seen once. In this cohort's terms, stable hyperthyroidism meant no ophthalmopathy by 18 months of follow-up.

The sample taken for sequencing was peripheral blood. This clonotype was sampled from a woman under 30 with stable Graves' hyperthyroidism. Some clones in this sample may be carry-over from other donors' samples. V and J are TRBV25-1 and TRBJ2-5; TRBD2 matches 11 bases. The CDR3 sequence is CASSEFLAGGLETQYF. The CDR3 region has the DNA TGTGCCAGCAGTGAATTCCTAGCGGGGGGTTTAGAGACCCAGTACTTC.